One and the same sample provided the 6 T cell receptor beta chains below, sequenced in a study of blood T cell repertoires in COVID-19. The assay was immunoSEQ multiplex PCR, and TCRdb's table has in-frame clones only and misses some. There are about 290,000 clones in the sample; around 89% occur only once, and roughly 5.1% lies in the top ten. Sequencing was done on a sample of peripheral blood. The receptors were sampled from a man aged 40-49 years with acute or convalescent COVID-19.

This chain connects TRBV6-5 to TRBJ2-2, with TRBD1 matching 9 bases. V was clipped by 8 bases and J by 4 bases; unmatched bases: 5. The CDR3 contains 14 residues. Germline values: CDR1 MNHEY, CDR2 SVGAGI. CDR3 DNA sequence: TGTGCCAGCTTCCTGACAGGGGGCACCGGGGAGCTGTTTTTT. Translating gives CASFLTGGTGELFF.

This clone was seen a handful of times. J is TRBJ2-4 and V is TRBV19; D is unclear. V was cut by 4 bases and J by 2 bases, with 9 bases left in between. Germline values: CDR1 LNHDA, CDR2 SQIVND (reference sequence). The CDR3 sequence is 14 residues long. CDR3 in amino acids: CASSSGRSKNIQYF. As DNA, the CDR3 is TGTGCCAGTAGTAGTGGCAGGTCCAAAAACATTCAGTACTTC.

The chain is built from TRBV10-1 and TRBJ2-3; D is unresolved. Deletions cut 3 bases from V and 6 bases from J, with 16 bases between. This CDR3 contains 15 residues. Germline V CDR1 and CDR2: WNHNN, SYGVQD (reference sequence). CDR3 sequence (DNA): TGCGCCAGCAGTGATACCCCTATGCTCGGGGATACGCAGTATTTT. This sequence encodes CASSDTPMLGDTQYF.

The V gene is TRBV5-4, the J gene TRBJ1-5, with TRBD1 identical over 7 bases. This CDR3 has 17 amino acids. The germline V gene has CDR1 SGHNT and CDR2 YYREEE (reference sequence). J gave up 6 bases and V 7 bases, and 19 bases lay outside the gene matches. CDR3 residues: CASPHPRDRVSSQPQHF. CDR3 bases: TGTGCCAGCCCCCATCCCCGGGACAGAGTATCCAGTCAGCCCCAGCATTTT.

The chain has TRBV27 and TRBJ2-3; 7 nucleotides agree with TRBD2. The germline V gene encodes CDR1 MNHEY and CDR2 SMNVEV (reference sequence). The V gene end was trimmed by 3 bases and the J gene end by 5 bases; junction bases not matched to a gene: 5. The CDR3 has 14 amino acids. CDR3 nucleotides: TGTGCCAGCAGTTTTCGGGGGAGGGGAGATACGCAGTATTTT. Protein product: CASSFRGRGDTQYF.

The chain uses TRBV5-1 and TRBJ2-3, with TRBD2 matching over 11 bases. The germline V gene encodes CDR1 SGHRS and CDR2 YFSETQ. This CDR3 has 16 amino acids. The V gene end was trimmed by 4 bases and the J gene end by 1 base; junction bases not matched to a gene: 5. CDR3 nucleotide sequence: TGCGCCAGCAGCCTCTTGACTAGCGGGGGCACAGATACGCAGTATTTT. It encodes CASSLLTSGGTDTQYF. Full variable domain (outside the CDR3, taken from reference TRBV5-1 and TRBJ2-3): KAGVTQTPRYLIKTRGQQVTLSCSPISGHRSVSWYQQTPGQGLQFLFEYFSETQRNKGNFPGRFSGRQFSNSRSEMNVSTLELGDSALYLCASSLLTSGGTDTQYFGPGTRLTVL.